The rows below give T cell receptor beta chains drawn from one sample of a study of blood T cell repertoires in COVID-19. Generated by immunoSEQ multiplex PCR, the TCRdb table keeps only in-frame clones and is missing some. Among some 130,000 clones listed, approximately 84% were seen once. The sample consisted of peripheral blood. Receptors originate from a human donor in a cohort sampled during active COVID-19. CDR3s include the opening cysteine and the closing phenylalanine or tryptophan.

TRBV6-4,CASSDRGGPDTQYF
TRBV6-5,CASSGTQPPKQFF
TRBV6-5,CASRPGGQGAGELFF
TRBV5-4,CASSLEKGEEKLFF
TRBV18,CASSPSGVTEAFF
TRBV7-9,CASSLTMTSGGHNEQFF
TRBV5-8,CASSLAIQRALETQYF
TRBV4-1,CASSTGASSGGPQETQYF
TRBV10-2,CASTLGGGNTGELFF
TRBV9,CASSLGGGQGSEKLFF
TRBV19,CASNPRTYNSPLHF
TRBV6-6,CASSYQTVSYEQYF
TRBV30,CAWRLTGGRGTDTQYF
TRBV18,CASFIPTGTGVTGELFF
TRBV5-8,CASSPHGQGDWETQYF
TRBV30,CAWSQGGQIYEQYF
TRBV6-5,CASRQGSNQPQHF
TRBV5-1,CASSTPGQATDTQYF
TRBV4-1,CASSRGSGGLNTGELFF
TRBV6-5,CASSPDREQPQHF
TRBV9,CASSVGLGLDEKLFF
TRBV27,CASSLDHTNSPLHF
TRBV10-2,CASSAQGSYGYTF
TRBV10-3,CAISDERSYWELFF
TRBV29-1,CSVAVSGGAEETQYF
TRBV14,CASSQTSGAREQYF
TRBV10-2,CASSESGQGGSPLHF
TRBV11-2,CASSLGTGGYEQYF
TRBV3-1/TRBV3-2,CASSQRDQPQHF
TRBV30,CAWRSQQVAGEKLFF
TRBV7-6,CASSLERGGRNEQFF
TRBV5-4,CASSSSSTSGGGDTQYF
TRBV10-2,CASSEGGGGELFF
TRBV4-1,CASSRDRLTFF
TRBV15,CATSRGNPRTVSGNTIYF
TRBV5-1,CASRLNTEAFF
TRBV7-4,CASSLRRWGGRTNEKLFF
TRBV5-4,CASSLGRDQPQHF
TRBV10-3,CAISEAGLANYGYTF
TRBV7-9,CASSLEQGTNEKLFF
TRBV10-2,CASSEAPTGVSYEQYF
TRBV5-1,CASSLVPTGENGYTF
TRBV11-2,CASSLGYLAGITDTQYF
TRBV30,CASSSGANYGYTF
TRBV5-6,CASSIPGQGSTEAFF
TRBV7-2,CASSFGRGSGQPQHF
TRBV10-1,CASSGTSGSGANVLTF
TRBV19,CASSISLQETQYF
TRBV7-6,CASSARTGFNYEQYF
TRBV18,CASSPIQGPSSGNTIYF
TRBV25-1,CASSPPGQSNTEAFF
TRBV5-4,CASSRGGDEQFF
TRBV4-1,CASSQYAPSSLAGAFEQFF
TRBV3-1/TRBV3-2,CASSRPGRGGPNEQFF